Below, 9 T cell receptor beta chains from the same sample are listed, as sequenced in a study of T cells in Graves' hyperthyroidism and ophthalmopathy. Amplification of TCR beta CDR3 regions used RNA as the template. The TCR CDR3 first-round RT-PCR relied on the HTBI primer set. MiXCR was run by TCRdb on the multiplex PCR reads, yielding one entry per CDR3 protein. The table includes 250,000 to 350,000 distinct CDR3 sequences, approximately 15% detected once. Sequencing input: blood. These receptors were taken from a woman in her fifties or sixties with Graves' ophthalmopathy.

The sample holds many counts of this clonotype. This chain joins TRBV20-1 and TRBJ2-1; 10 bases line up with TRBD2. Germline V gene lookup returns CDR1 DFQATT and CDR2 SNEGSKA (reference sequence). The CDR3 length is 15 residues. The V and J ends lost 7 bases and 0 bases, in that order; junction bases with no gene match: 6. Written as DNA, the CDR3 is TGCAGTGTTTTTAGCGGGAGGTTCTCCTACAATGAGCAGTTCTTC. Its protein is CSVFSGRFSYNEQFF.

In this sample, this clonotype turned up many times. V gene TRBV27 combines with J gene TRBJ2-2; TRBD1 matches at 9 bases. CDR3 length: 20 residues. CDR1 MNHEY and CDR2 SMNVEV come from the germline V gene (reference sequence). The V segment lost 0 bases and the J segment 2 bases; nucleotides outside the gene matches: 13. Here the CDR3 reads CASSLSLSVPGQGNTGELFF. In DNA, the CDR3 is TGTGCCAGCAGTTTATCGTTAAGTGTCCCGGGACAGGGCAACACCGGGGAGCTGTTTTTT.

This clonotype was counted between two and nine times. The rearrangement links TRBV24-1 to TRBJ2-5; 11 nucleotides align to TRBD2. There are 18 residues in the CDR3. After removal of 9 bases from V and 0 bases from J, the junction contained 14 bases not matched to a gene. Germline CDR1 is KGHDR and CDR2 is SFDVKD. The chain's CDR3 is CATQSSGRTTKYQETQYF. The CDR3 DNA sequence: TGTGCCACCCAATCTAGCGGGAGGACTACCAAGTACCAAGAGACCCAGTACTTC.

This chain links TRBV19 with TRBJ1-1; no clear D. V was clipped by 0 bases and J by 4 bases, with 9 bases between them. This CDR3 is 14 amino acids long. Germline assignment: CDR1 LNHDA and CDR2 SQIVND (reference sequence). The CDR3: CASSIDSGRTEAFF. The CDR3 DNA reads as TGTGCCAGTAGTATAGATTCCGGTCGCACTGAAGCTTTCTTT.

Comment on this clonotype: A much more abundant neighbour one base away suggests this may be a read error. CDR3 DNA sequence: TGTGCCAGCAGCTTAATCGGTGCAGGTTCGGAAAACGCCATATATTTT. Translation: CASSLIGAGSENAIYF. This chain uses TRBV7-2 with TRBJ1-3, with unresolved D. The germline V gene encodes CDR1 SGHTA and CDR2 FQGNSA. This CDR3 has 16 amino acids.

The genes are TRBV7-2 and TRBJ2-7, with 9 nucleotides matching TRBD2. The junction had 5 bases not matched to a gene; V was cut back by 8 bases and J by 3 bases. Germline CDR1 reads SGHTA; CDR2 reads FQGNSA. The CDR3 covers 13 residues. In DNA form, the CDR3 reads TGTGCCAGCGCGGGGGGGGGGGGCTACGAGCAGTACTTC. Translation gives CASAGGGGYEQYF.

There are a few counts of this clonotype. The chain uses TRBV6-1 and TRBJ2-1; D might be TRBD1 or TRBD2, each matching 5 bases. V lost 5 bases, J lost 8 bases, and 19 bases lay in between. This CDR3 is 15 amino acids long. Germline CDR1 reads MNHNS; CDR2 reads SASEGT. CDR3 sequence: CASSRRQRTGYEQFF. The CDR3 nucleotides read TGTGCCAGCAGTAGACGACAGCGGACGGGGTATGAGCAGTTCTTC.

This clonotype was picked up many times. The gene calls are TRBV11-2 and TRBJ2-7; D remains unclear. V was pared by 3 bases and J by 7 bases, with 7 bases between. Looked up from germline, CDR1 is SGHAT and CDR2 is FQNNGV. The CDR3 length is 11 residues. As DNA, the CDR3 is TGTGCCAGCAGCTTCGGCCGAGAGCAGTACTTC. Amino acids: CASSFGREQYF.

This rearrangement joins TRBV20-1 to TRBJ1-5; 7 nucleotides match TRBD1. V was pared by 6 bases and J by 2 bases, with 16 bases of the junction left unmatched. This CDR3 has 17 amino acids. The V gene's germline CDR1 is DFQATT and CDR2 SNEGSKA (reference sequence). CDR3 sequence reads: CSANTQGRSDGNQPQHF. In DNA, the CDR3 is TGCAGTGCCAACACACAGGGGAGGTCAGACGGCAATCAGCCCCAGCATTTT.